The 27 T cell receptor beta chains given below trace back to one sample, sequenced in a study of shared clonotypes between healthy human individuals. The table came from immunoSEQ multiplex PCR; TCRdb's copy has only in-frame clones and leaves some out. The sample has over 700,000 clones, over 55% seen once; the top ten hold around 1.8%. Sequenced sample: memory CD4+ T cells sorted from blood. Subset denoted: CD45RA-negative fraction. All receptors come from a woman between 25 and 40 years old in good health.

The CDR3 DNA reads TGTGCCAGCAGCTTTCCTCCATATAGTCATTCCTCCTACGAGCAGTACTTC. Amino acid sequence: CASSFPPYSHSSYEQYF. The V gene is TRBV5-6, the J gene TRBJ2-7; D not certain. V lost 2 bases to trimming and J lost 0 bases, with 18 bases between them. CDR1 and CDR2 (germline): SGHDT, YYEEEE. CDR3 length equals 17 residues.

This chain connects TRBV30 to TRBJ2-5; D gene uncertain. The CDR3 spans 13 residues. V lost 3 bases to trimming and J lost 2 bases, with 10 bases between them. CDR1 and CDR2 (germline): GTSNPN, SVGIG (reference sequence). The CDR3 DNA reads TGTGCCTGGAGGGGTGGCCTGCAAGAGACCCAGTACTTC. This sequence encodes CAWRGGLQETQYF.

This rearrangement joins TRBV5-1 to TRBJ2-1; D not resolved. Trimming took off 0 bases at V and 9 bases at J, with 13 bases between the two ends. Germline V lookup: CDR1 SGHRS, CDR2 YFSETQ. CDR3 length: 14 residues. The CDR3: CASSLEANSLEQFF. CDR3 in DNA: TGCGCCAGCAGCTTGGAGGCCAATTCTCTTGAGCAGTTCTTC.

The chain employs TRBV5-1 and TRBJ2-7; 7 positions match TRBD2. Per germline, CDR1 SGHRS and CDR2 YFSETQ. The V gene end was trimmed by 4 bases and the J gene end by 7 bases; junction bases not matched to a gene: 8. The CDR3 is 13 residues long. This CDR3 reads CASSEGLTPEQYF. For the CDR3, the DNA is TGCGCCAGCAGCGAGGGACTAACACCGGAGCAGTACTTC.

The CDR3 coding sequence is TGTGCCAGCAGCTTATTCCTGACGGGCACTGAAGCTTTCTTT. It yields the protein CASSLFLTGTEAFF. The chain links TRBV7-2 to TRBJ1-1; D gene uncertain. Germline CDR1 SGHTA, CDR2 FQGNSA. CDR3 length: 14 residues. V was shortened by 2 bases and J by 4 bases, with 11 bases between the two germline ends.

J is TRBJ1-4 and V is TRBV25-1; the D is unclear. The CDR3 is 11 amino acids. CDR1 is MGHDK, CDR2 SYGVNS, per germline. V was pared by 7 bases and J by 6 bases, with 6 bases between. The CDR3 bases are TGTGCCAGCAAGAGGGATGAAAAACTGTTTTTT. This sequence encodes CASKRDEKLFF.

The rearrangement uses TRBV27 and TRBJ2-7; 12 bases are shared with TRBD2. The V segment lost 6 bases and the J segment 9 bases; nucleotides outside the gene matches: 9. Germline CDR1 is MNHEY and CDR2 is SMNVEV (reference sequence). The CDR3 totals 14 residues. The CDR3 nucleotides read TGTGCCAGCAGGGCTAGCGGGAGGGCCTCGGTGCAGTACTTC. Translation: CASRASGRASVQYF.

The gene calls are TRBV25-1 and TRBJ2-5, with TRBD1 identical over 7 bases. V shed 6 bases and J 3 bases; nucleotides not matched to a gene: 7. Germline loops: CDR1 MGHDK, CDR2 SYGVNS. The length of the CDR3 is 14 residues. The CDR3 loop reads CASRPGQSEETQYF. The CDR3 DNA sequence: TGTGCCAGCAGACCGGGACAGAGTGAAGAGACCCAGTACTTC.

The DNA for the CDR3 is TGTGCCAGCACCATGGCGGGGCTGAACGGAAATCAGCCCCAGCATTTT. Its protein product is CASTMAGLNGNQPQHF. This sequence joins TRBV28 and TRBJ1-5; possible D gene TRBD1, 5 bases. Germline CDR1 MDHEN, CDR2 SYDVKM. The CDR3 is 16 residues long. Between the trimmed V and J ends, which lost 7 bases and 4 bases, there was a span of 20 bases. Full variable domain (remainder filled in from reference TRBV28 and TRBJ1-5): DVKVTQSSRYLVKRTGEKVFLECVQDMDHENMFWYRQDPGLGLRLIYFSYDVKMKEKGDIPEGYSVSREKKERFSLILESASTNQTSMYLCASTMAGLNGNQPQHFGDGTRLSIL.

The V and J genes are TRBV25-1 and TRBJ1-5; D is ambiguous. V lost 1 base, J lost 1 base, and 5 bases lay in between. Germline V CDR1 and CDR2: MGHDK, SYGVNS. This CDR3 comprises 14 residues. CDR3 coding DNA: TGTGCCAGCAGTGAATCTGACAGCAATCAGCCCCAGCATTTT. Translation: CASSESDSNQPQHF.

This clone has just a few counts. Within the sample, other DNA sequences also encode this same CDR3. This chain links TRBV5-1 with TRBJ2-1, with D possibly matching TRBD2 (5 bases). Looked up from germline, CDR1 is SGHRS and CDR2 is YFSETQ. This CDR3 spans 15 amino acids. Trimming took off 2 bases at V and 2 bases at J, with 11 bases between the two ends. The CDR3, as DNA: TGCGCCAGCAGCTTATCAAGCGGTGCCTACAATGAGCAGTTCTTC. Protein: CASSLSSGAYNEQFF.

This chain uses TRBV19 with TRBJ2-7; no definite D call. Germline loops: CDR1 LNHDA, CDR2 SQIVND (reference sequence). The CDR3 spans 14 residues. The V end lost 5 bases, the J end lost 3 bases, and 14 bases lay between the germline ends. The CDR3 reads CASSAKDGYYEQYF. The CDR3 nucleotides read TGTGCCAGTAGTGCTAAGGACGGGTACTACGAGCAGTACTTC.

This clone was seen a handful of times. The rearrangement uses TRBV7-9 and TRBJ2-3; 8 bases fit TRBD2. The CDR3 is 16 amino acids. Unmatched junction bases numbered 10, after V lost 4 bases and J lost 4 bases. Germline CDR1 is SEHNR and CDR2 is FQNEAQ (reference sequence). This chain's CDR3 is CASSYYSGREADTQYF. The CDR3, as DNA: TGTGCCAGCAGCTACTACTCCGGGAGGGAGGCAGATACGCAGTATTTT.

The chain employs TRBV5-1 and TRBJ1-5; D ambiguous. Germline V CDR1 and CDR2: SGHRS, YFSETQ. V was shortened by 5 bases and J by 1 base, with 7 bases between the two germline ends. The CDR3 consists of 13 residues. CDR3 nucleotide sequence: TGCGCCAGCAGACCTGACAGCAATCAGCCCCAGCATTTT. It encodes CASRPDSNQPQHF. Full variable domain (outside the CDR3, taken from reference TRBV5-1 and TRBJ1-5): KAGVTQTPRYLIKTRGQQVTLSCSPISGHRSVSWYQQTPGQGLQFLFEYFSETQRNKGNFPGRFSGRQFSNSRSEMNVSTLELGDSALYLCASRPDSNQPQHFGDGTRLSIL.

Here the CDR3 DNA reads TGTGCCAGCAGCCGCTCCGACTTGATGGCCAATGAGCAGTTCTTC. Translation: CASSRSDLMANEQFF. The chain combines TRBV5-4 with TRBJ2-1; D remains unclear. Trimming removed 4 bases at V and 6 bases at J, with 17 bases between. From germline, CDR1 is SGHNT and CDR2 YYREEE (reference sequence). The CDR3 length is 15 residues.

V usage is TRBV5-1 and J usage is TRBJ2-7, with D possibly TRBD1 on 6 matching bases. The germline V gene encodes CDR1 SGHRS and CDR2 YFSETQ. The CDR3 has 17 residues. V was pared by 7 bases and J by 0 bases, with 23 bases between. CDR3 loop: CASRPGPTGSSSYEQYF. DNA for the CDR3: TGCGCCAGCCGGCCGGGCCCTACAGGGTCAAGCTCCTACGAGCAGTACTTC.

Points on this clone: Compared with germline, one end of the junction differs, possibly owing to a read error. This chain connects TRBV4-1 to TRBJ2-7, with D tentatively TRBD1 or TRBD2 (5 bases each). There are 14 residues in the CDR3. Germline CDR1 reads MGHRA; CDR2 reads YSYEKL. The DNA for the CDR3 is TGCGCCAGCAGCCACCGGGACCGGGCCTATGAGCAGTACTTC. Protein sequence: CASSHRDRAYEQYF.

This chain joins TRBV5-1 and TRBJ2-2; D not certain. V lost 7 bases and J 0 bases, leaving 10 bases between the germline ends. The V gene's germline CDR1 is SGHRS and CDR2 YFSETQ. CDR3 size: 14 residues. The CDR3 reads CASQAASNTGELFF. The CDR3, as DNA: TGCGCCAGCCAAGCAGCCTCGAACACCGGGGAGCTGTTTTTT.

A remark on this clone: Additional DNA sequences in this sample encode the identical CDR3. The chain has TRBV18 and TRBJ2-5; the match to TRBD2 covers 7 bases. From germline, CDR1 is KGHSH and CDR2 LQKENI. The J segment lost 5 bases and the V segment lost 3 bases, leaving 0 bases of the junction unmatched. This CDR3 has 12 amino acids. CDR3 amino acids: CASSPSGETQYF. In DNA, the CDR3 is TGTGCCAGCTCACCTAGCGGGGAGACCCAGTACTTC. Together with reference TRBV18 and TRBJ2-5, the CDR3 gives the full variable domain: NAGVMQNPRHLVRRRGQEARLRCSPMKGHSHVYWYRQLPEEGLKFMVYLQKENIIDESGMPKERFSAEFPKEGPSILRIQQVVRGDSAAYFCASSPSGETQYFGPGTRLLVL.

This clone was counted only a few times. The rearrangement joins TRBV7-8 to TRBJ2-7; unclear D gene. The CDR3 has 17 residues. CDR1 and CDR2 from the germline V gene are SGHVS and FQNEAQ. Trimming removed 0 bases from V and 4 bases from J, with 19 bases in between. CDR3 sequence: CASSLAGRSSPGYEQYF. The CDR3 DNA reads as TGTGCCAGCAGCTTAGCGGGCAGATCCTCACCTGGTTACGAGCAGTACTTC.

For the CDR3, the DNA is TGTGCCAGCTCAGTGGACAGGTTAAACACCGGGGAGCTGTTTTTT. It yields the protein CASSVDRLNTGELFF. The chain combines TRBV18 with TRBJ2-2, with 7 nucleotides matching TRBD1. The CDR3 runs to 15 residues. J lost 2 bases, V lost 5 bases, and 5 bases had no gene match. Germline loops: CDR1 KGHSH, CDR2 LQKENI.

CDR3 sequence reads: CASSFTGLHTEAFF. CDR3 sequence (DNA): TGCGCCAGCAGCTTCACAGGGCTCCACACTGAAGCTTTCTTT. This sequence joins TRBV5-1 and TRBJ1-1, with D tentatively TRBD1 (6 bases). The CDR3 runs to 14 residues. V lost 2 bases and J 3 bases, leaving 11 bases between the germline ends. CDR1 and CDR2 from the germline V gene are SGHRS and YFSETQ.

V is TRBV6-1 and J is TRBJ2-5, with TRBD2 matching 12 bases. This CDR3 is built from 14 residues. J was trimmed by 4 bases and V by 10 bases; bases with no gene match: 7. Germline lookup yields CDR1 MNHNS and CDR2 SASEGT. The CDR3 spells CANETSGRGETQYF. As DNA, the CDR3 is TGTGCCAACGAGACTAGCGGGAGAGGAGAGACCCAGTACTTC.

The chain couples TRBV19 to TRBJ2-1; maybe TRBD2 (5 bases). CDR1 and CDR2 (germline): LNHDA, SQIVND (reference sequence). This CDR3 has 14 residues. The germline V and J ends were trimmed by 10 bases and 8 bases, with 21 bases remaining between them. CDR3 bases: TGTGCCACCGGCGGGCTAGCTGGTATTGATGAGCAGTTCTTC. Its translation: CATGGLAGIDEQFF.

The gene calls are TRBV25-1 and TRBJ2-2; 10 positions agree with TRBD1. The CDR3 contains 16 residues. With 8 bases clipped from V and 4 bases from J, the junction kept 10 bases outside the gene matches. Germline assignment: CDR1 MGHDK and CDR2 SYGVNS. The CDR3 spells CASERFGTGATGELFF. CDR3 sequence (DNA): TGTGCCAGCGAACGGTTTGGGACAGGGGCCACCGGGGAGCTGTTTTTT.

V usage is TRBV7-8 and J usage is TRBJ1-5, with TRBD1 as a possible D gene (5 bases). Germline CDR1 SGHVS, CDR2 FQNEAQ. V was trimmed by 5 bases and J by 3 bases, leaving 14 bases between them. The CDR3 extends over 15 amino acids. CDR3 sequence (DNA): TGTGCCAGCAGCCCCGCCGTAGGGGCCAATCAGCCCCAGCATTTT. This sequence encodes CASSPAVGANQPQHF.

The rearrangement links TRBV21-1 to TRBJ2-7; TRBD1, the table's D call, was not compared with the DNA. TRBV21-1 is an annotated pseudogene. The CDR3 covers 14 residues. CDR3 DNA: TGTGCCAGCAGCAAAGTAGAACAGCCATGGGAGCAGTACTTC. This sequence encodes CASSKVEQPWEQYF.